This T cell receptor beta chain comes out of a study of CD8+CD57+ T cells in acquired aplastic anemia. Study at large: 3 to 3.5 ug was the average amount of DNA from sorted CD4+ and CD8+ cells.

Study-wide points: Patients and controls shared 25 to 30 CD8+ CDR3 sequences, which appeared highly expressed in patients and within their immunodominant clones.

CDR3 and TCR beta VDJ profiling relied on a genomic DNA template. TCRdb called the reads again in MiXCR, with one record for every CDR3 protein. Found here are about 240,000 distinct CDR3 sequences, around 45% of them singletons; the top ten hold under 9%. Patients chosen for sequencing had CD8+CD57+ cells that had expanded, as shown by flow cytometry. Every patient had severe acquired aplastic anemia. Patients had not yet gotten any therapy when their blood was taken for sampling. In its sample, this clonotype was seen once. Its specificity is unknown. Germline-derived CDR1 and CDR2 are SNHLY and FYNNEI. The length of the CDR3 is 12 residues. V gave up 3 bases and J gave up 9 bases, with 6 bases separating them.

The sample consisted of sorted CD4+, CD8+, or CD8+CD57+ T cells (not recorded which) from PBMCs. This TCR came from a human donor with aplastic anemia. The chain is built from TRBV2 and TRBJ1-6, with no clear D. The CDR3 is CASSDLFSPLHF. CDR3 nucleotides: TGTGCCAGCAGTGATCTGTTTTCACCCCTCCACTTT.